The T cell receptor (beta chain) described here comes from a study of blood T cell repertoires in COVID-19. The wider study: PBMCs, B-cell-depleted T cells, or T cells were the source of the cDNA or gDNA that made up the material.

In the authors' workflow: Nucleated cell number was recorded as an estimate derived from reference gene primer amplification. Sequencing used immunoSEQ multiplex PCR; TCRdb keeps in-frame clones, though not all of them. Clone size and the V and J calls come from that table; the DNA yielded D and trimming. The top ten clones hold roughly 9.1% of a sample with 25,000 to 35,000 clones, approximately 85% of them seen once. Per germline, CDR1 KGHDR and CDR2 SFDVKD. The CDR3 loop spans 16 amino acids. V shed 3 bases, J shed 8 bases, and the junction held 11 bases outside the gene matches. This receptor was taken from a man aged 80 or over with active COVID-19. V usage is TRBV24-1 and J usage is TRBJ2-3, with TRBD1 matching 9 bases. The sequenced sample consisted of peripheral blood. In DNA form, the CDR3 reads TGTGCCACCAGTGATGGGGGACAGGGTGGGTATGGTACGCAGTATTTT. Translation: CATSDGGQGGYGTQYF.